This TCR beta chain is drawn from a study of cytomegalovirus exposure and HLA in healthy donors. General study points: Several of the most significant clusters were apparently associated with common viral pathogens in a later analysis.

Details on this clone: Its target is unknown.

Germline V gene lookup returns CDR1 SGHDT and CDR2 YYEEEE. There are 14 residues in the CDR3. Trimming took 4 bases from V and 3 from J, leaving 8 bases between them. The study ran its PCR with 60 Vbeta and 13 Jbeta primers. Sequencing was performed with immunoSEQ multiplex PCR; in TCRdb, only in-frame clones are kept and a portion is missing. The sample includes 53,000 or so clones, 70% to 75% seen only once; the top ten take about 6.8%. Sequencing input: PBMCs. V is TRBV5-6 and J is TRBJ1-6; D gene ambiguous. The receptor was isolated from a man in his thirties or forties in good health and CMV-seropositive. CDR3 in amino acids: CASSQFSYNSPLHF. The CDR3 DNA follows: TGTGCCAGCAGCCAATTCAGCTATAATTCACCCCTCCACTTT.